This record looks at one T cell receptor (beta chain) sequence and its context. Clones were sequenced by immunoSEQ multiplex PCR, and TCRdb holds only the in-frame ones, with some missing. The sample includes some 120,000 clones, around 90% of them seen just once. The data originate from a study of T cell changes during pregnancy in multiple sclerosis. Per germline, CDR1 ENHRY and CDR2 SYGVKD. Trimming pared 2 bases from V and 7 bases from J, leaving 18 bases between. This CDR3 spans 17 amino acids. Sequences were derived from peripheral blood, sampled in the third trimester of pregnancy. The chain combines TRBV10-3 with TRBJ1-6, with a tentative D call TRBD1 (5 bases). The receptor was derived from a female donor with multiple sclerosis, enrolled in a pregnancy study. CDR3 in DNA: TGTGCCATCAGTGAGGCAACTCTGGGGGGGGAGAATTCACCCCTCCACTTT. As protein: CAISEATLGGENSPLHF.